The table lists the clone carrying this TCR beta chain with many counts. Antigen unknown. The data were taken from a study of T cells after yellow fever vaccination. Study-wide background: Each low-cell-number fraction was prepared by means of SMART-Seq v4 Ultra Low Input.

Study-level findings and limits: Reappearance after the booster was observed for most primary-vaccination clones (about 96% CD4, roughly 90% CD8).

By 5'RACE template switching, TCR cDNA was produced, with a universal primer site and UMIs added in the process. MiXCR was run by TCRdb on the 5' RACE reads, yielding one entry per CDR3 protein. The table includes over 200,000 distinct CDR3 sequences, 6.7% detected once. The CDR3 consists of 14 residues. The V and J ends lost 1 base and 4 bases, in that order; junction bases with no gene match: 1. The germline CDR1 and CDR2 sequences are SGHVS and FNYEAQ. This specimen consisted of CD4+ T cells sorted from PBMCs, obtained on the day of the yellow fever booster vaccination. The TCR was taken from a man younger than 45 who received the YFV17D yellow fever vaccine. J is TRBJ1-2 and V is TRBV7-6; 9 bases agree with TRBD1. The CDR3 protein is CASSLEDRGYGYTF. The CDR3 bases are TGTGCCAGCAGCTTAGAGGACAGGGGCTATGGCTACACCTTC. Drawing the rest from reference TRBV7-6 and TRBJ1-2, the complete variable domain is GAGVSQSPRYKVTKRGQDVALRCDPISGHVSLYWYRQALGQGPEFLTYFNYEAQQDKSGLPNDRFSAERPEGSISTLTIQRTEQRDSAMYRCASSLEDRGYGYTFGSGTRLTVV.